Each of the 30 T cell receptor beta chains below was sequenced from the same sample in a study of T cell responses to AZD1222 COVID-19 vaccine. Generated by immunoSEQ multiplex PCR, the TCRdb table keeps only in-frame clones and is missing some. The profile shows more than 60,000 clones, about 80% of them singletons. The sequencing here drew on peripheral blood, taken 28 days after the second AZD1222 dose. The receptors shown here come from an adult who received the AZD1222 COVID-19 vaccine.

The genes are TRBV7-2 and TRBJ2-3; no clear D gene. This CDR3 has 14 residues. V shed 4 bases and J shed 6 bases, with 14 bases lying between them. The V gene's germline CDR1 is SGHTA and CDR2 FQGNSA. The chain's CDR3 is CASSSDLEWDTQYF. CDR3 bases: TGTGCCAGCAGCTCTGACCTAGAGTGGGATACGCAGTATTTT.

The CDR3 protein is CATQPLRGGQEDGYTF. The CDR3 nucleotides read TGTGCCACCCAGCCCCTCCGGGGGGGGCAAGAGGATGGCTACACCTTC. The chain joins TRBV10-3 to TRBJ1-2, with D possibly TRBD1 on 6 matching bases. Germline assignment: CDR1 ENHRY and CDR2 SYGVKD. CDR3 size: 16 residues. V was trimmed by 10 bases and J by 6 bases, leaving 27 bases between them.

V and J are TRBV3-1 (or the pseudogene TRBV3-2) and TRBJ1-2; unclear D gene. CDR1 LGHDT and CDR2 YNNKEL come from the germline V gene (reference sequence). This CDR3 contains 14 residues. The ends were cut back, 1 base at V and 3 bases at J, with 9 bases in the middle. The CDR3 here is CASSQAPGDYGYTF. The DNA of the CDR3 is TGTGCCAGCAGCCAAGCCCCCGGGGACTATGGCTACACCTTC.

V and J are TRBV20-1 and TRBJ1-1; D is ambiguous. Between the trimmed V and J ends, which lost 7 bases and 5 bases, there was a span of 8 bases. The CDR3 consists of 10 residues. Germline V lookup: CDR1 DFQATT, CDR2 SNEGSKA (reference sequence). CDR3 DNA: TGCAGTGGACGGAAAACTGAAGCTTTCTTT. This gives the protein CSGRKTEAFF.

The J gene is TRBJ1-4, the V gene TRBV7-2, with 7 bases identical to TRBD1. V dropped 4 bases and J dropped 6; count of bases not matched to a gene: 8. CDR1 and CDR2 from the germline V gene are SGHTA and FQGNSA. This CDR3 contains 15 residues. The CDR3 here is CASSSTGQSYEKLFF. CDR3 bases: TGTGCCAGCAGCTCTACGGGACAGTCATATGAAAAACTGTTTTTT.

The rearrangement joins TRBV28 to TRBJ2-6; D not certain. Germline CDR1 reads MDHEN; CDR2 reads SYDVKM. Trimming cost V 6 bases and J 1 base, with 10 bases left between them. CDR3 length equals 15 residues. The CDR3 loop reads CASSLPRSGANVLTF. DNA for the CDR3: TGTGCCAGCAGCCTGCCACGATCTGGGGCCAACGTCCTGACTTTC.

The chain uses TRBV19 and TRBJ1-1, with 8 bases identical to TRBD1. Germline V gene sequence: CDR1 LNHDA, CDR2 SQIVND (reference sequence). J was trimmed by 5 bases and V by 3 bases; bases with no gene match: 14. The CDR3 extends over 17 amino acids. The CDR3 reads CASSIIRGGQGLTEAFF. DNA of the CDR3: TGTGCCAGTAGTATTATCCGTGGTGGACAGGGATTGACTGAAGCTTTCTTT.

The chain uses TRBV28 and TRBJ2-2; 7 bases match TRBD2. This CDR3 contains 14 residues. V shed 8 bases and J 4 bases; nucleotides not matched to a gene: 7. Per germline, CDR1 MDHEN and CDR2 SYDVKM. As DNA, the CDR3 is TGTGCCAGCTGGTCTGGCGGGGGCACCGGGGAGCTGTTTTTT. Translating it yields CASWSGGGTGELFF. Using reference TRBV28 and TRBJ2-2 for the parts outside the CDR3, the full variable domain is DVKVTQSSRYLVKRTGEKVFLECVQDMDHENMFWYRQDPGLGLRLIYFSYDVKMKEKGDIPEGYSVSREKKERFSLILESASTNQTSMYLCASWSGGGTGELFFGEGSRLTVL.

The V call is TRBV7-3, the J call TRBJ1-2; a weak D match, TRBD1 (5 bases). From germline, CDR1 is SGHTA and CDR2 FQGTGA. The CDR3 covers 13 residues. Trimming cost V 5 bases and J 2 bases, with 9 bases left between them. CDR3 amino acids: CASSPDKNYGYTF. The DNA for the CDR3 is TGTGCCAGCAGCCCGGACAAAAACTATGGCTACACCTTC.

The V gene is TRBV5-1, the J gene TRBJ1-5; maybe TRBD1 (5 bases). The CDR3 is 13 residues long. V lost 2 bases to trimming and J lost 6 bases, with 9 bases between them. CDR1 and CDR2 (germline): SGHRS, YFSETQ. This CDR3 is CASSFEGTQPQHF. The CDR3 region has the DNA TGCGCCAGCAGCTTCGAGGGGACTCAGCCCCAGCATTTT. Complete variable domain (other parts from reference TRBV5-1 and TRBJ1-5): KAGVTQTPRYLIKTRGQQVTLSCSPISGHRSVSWYQQTPGQGLQFLFEYFSETQRNKGNFPGRFSGRQFSNSRSEMNVSTLELGDSALYLCASSFEGTQPQHFGDGTRLSIL.

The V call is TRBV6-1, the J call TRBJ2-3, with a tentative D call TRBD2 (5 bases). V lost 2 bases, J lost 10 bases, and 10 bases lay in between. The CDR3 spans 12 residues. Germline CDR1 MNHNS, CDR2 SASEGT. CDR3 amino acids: CASSEIRGSQYF. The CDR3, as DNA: TGTGCCAGCAGTGAAATCCGGGGATCGCAGTATTTT.

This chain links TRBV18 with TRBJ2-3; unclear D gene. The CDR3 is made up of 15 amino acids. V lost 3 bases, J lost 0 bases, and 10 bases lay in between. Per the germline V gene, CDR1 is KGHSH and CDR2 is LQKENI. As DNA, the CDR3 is TGTGCCAGCTCACCTCCTCTAGTTAGCACAGATACGCAGTATTTT. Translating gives CASSPPLVSTDTQYF.

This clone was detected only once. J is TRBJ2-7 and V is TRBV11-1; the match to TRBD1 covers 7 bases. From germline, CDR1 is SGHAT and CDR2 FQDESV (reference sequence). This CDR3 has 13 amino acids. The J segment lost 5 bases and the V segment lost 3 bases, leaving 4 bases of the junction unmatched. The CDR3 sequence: CASSFDRDNEQYF. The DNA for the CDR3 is TGTGCCAGCAGCTTTGACAGGGATAACGAGCAGTACTTC.

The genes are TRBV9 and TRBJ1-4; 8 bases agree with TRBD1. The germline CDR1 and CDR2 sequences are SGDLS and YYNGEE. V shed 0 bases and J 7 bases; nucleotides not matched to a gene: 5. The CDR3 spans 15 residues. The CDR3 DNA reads TGTGCCAGCAGCGTAGTTGGCAGGGGGCCTGAAAAACTGTTTTTT. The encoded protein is CASSVVGRGPEKLFF.

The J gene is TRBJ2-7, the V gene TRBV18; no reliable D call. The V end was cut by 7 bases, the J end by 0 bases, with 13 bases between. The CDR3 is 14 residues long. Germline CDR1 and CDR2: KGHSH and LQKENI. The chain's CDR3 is CASLEQRGSYEQYF. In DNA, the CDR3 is TGTGCCAGCTTAGAACAGCGTGGCTCCTACGAGCAGTACTTC.

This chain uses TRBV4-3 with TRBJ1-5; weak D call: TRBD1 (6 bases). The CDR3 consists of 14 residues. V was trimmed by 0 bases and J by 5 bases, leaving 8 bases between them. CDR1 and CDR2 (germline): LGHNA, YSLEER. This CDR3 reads CASSQDRGDQPQHF. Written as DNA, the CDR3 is TGCGCCAGCAGCCAAGATAGGGGGGATCAGCCCCAGCATTTT.

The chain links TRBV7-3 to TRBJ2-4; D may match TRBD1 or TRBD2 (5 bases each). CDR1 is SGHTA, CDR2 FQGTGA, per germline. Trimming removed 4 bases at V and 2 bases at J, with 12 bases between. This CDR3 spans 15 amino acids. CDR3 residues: CASSSGVGPKNIQYF. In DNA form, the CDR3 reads TGTGCCAGCAGCTCCGGAGTGGGACCCAAAAACATTCAGTACTTC.

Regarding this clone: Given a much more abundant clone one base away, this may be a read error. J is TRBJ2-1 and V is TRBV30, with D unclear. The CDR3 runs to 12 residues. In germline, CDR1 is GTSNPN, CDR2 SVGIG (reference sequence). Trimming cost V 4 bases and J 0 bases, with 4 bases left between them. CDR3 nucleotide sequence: TGTGCCTGGACTAGCTCCTACAATGAGCAGTTCTTC. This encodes CAWTSSYNEQFF.

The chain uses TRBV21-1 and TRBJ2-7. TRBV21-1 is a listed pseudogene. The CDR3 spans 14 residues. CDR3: CASSKDKRKDEQYF. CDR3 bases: TGTGCCAGCAGCAAAGATAAAAGGAAGGACGAGCAGTACTTC.

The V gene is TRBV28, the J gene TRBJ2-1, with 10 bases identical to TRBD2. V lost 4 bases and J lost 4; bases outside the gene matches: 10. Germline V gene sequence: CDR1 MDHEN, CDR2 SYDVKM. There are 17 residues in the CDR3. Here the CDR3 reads CASSSSGLAETYNEQFF. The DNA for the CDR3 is TGTGCCAGCAGTTCTTCTGGACTAGCGGAGACATACAATGAGCAGTTCTTC.

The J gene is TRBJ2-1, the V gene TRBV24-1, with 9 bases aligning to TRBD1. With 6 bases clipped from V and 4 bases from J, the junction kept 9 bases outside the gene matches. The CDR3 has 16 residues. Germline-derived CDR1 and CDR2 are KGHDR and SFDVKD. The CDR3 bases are TGTGCCACCAGTCAAACCGGGACAGGGATATACAATGAGCAGTTCTTC. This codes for CATSQTGTGIYNEQFF.

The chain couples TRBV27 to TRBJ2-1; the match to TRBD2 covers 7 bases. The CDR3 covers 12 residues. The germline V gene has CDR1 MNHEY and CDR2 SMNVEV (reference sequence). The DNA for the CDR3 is TGTGCTACAAGCGGGGACTGGGATGAGCAGTTCTTC. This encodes CATSGDWDEQFF.

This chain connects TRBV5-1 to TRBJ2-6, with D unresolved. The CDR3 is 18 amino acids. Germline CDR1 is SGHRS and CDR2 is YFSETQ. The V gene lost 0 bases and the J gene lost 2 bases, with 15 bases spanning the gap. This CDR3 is CASSLDPDLWAGANVLTF. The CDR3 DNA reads TGCGCCAGCAGCTTGGATCCGGATCTATGGGCTGGGGCCAACGTCCTGACTTTC.

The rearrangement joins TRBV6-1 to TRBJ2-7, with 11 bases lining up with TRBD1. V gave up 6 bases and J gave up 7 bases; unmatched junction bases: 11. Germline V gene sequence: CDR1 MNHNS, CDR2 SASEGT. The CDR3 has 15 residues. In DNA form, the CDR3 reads TGTGCCAGCAGCTACACCGGACAGGGGGCGCGGGAGCAGTACTTC. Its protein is CASSYTGQGAREQYF.

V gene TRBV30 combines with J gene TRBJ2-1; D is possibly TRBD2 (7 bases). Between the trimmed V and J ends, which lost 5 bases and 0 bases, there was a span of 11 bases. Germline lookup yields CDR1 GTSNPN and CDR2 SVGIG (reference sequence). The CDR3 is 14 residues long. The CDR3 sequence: CAWGRGSSYNEQFF. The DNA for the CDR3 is TGTGCCTGGGGGAGGGGGAGCTCCTACAATGAGCAGTTCTTC.

The CDR3 nucleotides read TGTGCCAGCAGCTTTTTTTTGACAACTCAAGAGACCCAGTACTTC. It encodes CASSFFLTTQETQYF. V and J are TRBV5-8 and TRBJ2-5; D gene uncertain. Germline loops: CDR1 SGHTS, CDR2 YDEGEE. The CDR3 runs to 15 residues. Trimming removed 2 bases from V and 2 bases from J, with 13 bases in between.

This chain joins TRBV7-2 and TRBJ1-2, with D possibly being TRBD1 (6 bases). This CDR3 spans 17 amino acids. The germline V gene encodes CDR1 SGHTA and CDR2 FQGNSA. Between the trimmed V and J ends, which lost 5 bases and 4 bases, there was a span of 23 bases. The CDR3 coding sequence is TGTGCCAGCAGCCCAGACCGAGGGGGGCGCGTTGGCTATGGCTACACCTTC. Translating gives CASSPDRGGRVGYGYTF.

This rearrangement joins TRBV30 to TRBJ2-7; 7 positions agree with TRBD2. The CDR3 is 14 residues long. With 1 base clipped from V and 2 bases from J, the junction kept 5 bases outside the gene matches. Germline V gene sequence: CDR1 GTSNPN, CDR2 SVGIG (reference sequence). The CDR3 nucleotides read TGTGCCTGGAGTGGAGCGGGAATCCCCTACGAGCAGTACTTC. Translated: CAWSGAGIPYEQYF.

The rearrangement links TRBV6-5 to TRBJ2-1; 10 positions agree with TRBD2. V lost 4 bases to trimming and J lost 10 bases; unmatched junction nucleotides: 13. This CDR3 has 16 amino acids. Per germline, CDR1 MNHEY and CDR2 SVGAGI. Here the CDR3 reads CASSFPVEREGREQFF. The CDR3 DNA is TGTGCCAGCAGTTTCCCTGTCGAGCGGGAGGGCCGAGAGCAGTTCTTC.

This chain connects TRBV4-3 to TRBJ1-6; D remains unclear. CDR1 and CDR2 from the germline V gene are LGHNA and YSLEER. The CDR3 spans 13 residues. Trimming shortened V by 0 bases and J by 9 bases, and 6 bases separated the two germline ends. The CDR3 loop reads CASSQDATSPLHF. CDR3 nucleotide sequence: TGCGCCAGCAGCCAAGATGCGACTTCACCCCTCCACTTT.